This entry describes one T cell receptor (beta chain). This clonotype occurred a few times. It lacks a known antigen. No much larger clone exists at a distance of one base, and base qualities are not known. TCR cDNA was made using 5'RACE template switching, a step that added a universal primer site and unique molecular identifiers. cDNA synthesis was primed from both the TCR alpha and TCR beta constant segments. Libraries were amplified in two PCR steps, with sample barcodes and sequencing adapters added in the second step. Sequencing of the libraries was done on either Illumina HiSeq 2500 (2x100 bp) or NovaSeq (2x150 bp). As for the original processing: MIGEC handled demultiplexing of reads and collapsing into UMI consensus sequences, while MiXCR performed V(D)J alignment. Vaccine-responding clonotypes were identified with edgeR using replicate PBMC samples, with FDR below 0.01 and a log2 fold change above 5 up to day 15 being required. Bulk clonotypes were assigned CD4 or CD8 identity according to which sequenced CD4 or CD8 repertoire held them at higher abundance. TCRdb reanalyzed the raw reads on its own, using fastp at Q25 for trimming and MiXCR for clone calling, and kept in-frame beta chains. Identical CDR3 proteins give one entry, which carries the most common genes and DNA. These V and J calls rely on TCRdb rather than the paper's analysis. The sample includes just under 600,000 distinct CDR3 sequences, with roughly 14% observed a single time. The ten largest clones take up roughly an eighth of the sample.

The data originate from a study of T cells after yellow fever vaccination (dated by TCRdb to between 2017 and 2020). Study-wide context: Libraries from fractions with low cell numbers were prepared with the SMART-Seq v4 Ultra Low Input RNA kit. To track T-cell clones before and after primary and booster YFV17D yellow fever vaccination, bulk TCR alpha and beta repertoires were sequenced longitudinally. Two healthy male donors, one aged 18 to 29 and one aged 30 to 40 years, made up the cohort. Blood samples were taken at several timepoints before and after primary and secondary immunization, and bulk PBMC replicates and cell subsets were isolated.

The treatment or condition tag for this specimen amounts to: live attenuated yellow fever vaccine strain. At each blood-draw timepoint, two biological replicates of bulk PBMCs were obtained. PBMCs were isolated from peripheral blood using a standard Ficoll-Paque protocol. TriZol was used to extract RNA from bulk PBMCs, from CD4 and CD8 fractions, and from dextramer-positive and dextramer-negative fractions. The germline V gene specifies SGHRS as CDR1 and YFSETQ as CDR2. V sheds 3 bases and J sheds 1 base, leaving 13 bases between their ends. The CDR3 sequence holds 15 residues, the cysteine and phenylalanine included. Only CDR3 DNA remains: 45 bases, in frame from the first base. Paper-wide results and their limitations: The secondary T-cell response was found to be weaker but faster than the primary response, with a peak reached on day 5 rather than on day 15. Because the study included only two donors, the extent to which the findings can be generalized is limited. A small fraction of clonotypes showed up in both the CD4 and CD8 compartments, probably as a result of convergent recombination. After the booster, most clones that had expanded after primary vaccination were detected again (about 97% of CD4 and roughly 86% of CD8), suggesting broad maintenance of memory. FACS-sorted repertoires could contain abundant contaminating clonotypes from the bulk population, so computational filtering was required.

This TCR derives from a man aged 25 to 45 who received the YFV17D yellow fever vaccine. The sequences come from PBMCs, collected on the day of the yellow fever booster vaccination. The V gene is TRBV5-1 and the J gene is TRBJ1-1; the D gene is perhaps TRBD1, from 5 matching bases. The CDR3 reads as follows: CASSWGSTGNTEAFF. The DNA sequence reads TGCGCCAGCAGCTGGGGGTCCACAGGGAACACTGAAGCTTTCTTT.